This T cell receptor beta chain is from a study of T cell responses to AZD1222 COVID-19 vaccine. Looking at the study overall: Pooled together were second doses at about 4 or about 12 weeks.

As to this clone: The antigen is unknown.

The data were produced by immunoSEQ multiplex PCR, yet TCRdb's version contains in-frame clones alone and is incomplete. The profile covers approximately 130,000 clones, with more than 90% appearing a single time and around 1.6% taken by the ten largest. The study, taken as a whole, reports: Donor demographics were predominantly white British with a female majority; clonal diversity may be underestimated. A reported finding is that nearly half of spike-specific TCRs target unmutated variant regions. Vaccination with two AZD1222 doses was followed by a rise in Spike-specific TCR breadth and depth.

The CDR3 is 17 residues long. With V trimmed by 0 bases and J by 3 bases, 8 bases remained unmatched. CDR1 and CDR2 (germline): LGHNA, YSLEER. This receptor was identified in an adult in good health. V is TRBV4-3 and J is TRBJ1-1, with 9 bases matching TRBD1. The source was peripheral blood, collected on day 0 of AZD1222 vaccination. As DNA, the CDR3 is TGCGCCAGCAGCCAAGATTGGGGTACAGGGGGCTACACTGAAGCTTTCTTT. It specifies CASSQDWGTGGYTEAFF.